Shown below are 22 T cell receptor beta chains from a single sample sequenced in a study of graft-versus-host responses after intestinal transplantation (dated by TCRdb to the early 2020s). Library preparation employed the immunoSEQ multiplex PCR assay. TCRdb mirrors the immuneACCESS table, restricted to in-frame sequences. Some clones are absent from its copies; in checked studies, under half trace to an unresolved V gene, and the reason for the others is unknown. The sample table shows 90,000 to 95,000 clones, and approximately 95% are seen once. The ten largest clones capture less than 0.6% of the sample. The time point label, read with the paper, signifies: cells obtained before transplantation from donor or recipient. These receptors have no identified antigens. The sequences come from unstimulated CD8+ T cells sorted from spleen or lymph node cells, collected before intestinal transplant. The receptors shown here come from a human donor who received an intestinal transplant.

The V gene is TRBV29-1, the J gene TRBJ1-1; TRBD1 agrees at 10 bases. V lost 4 bases to trimming and J lost 6 bases; unmatched junction nucleotides: 2. CDR1 and CDR2 (germline): SQVTM, ANQGSEA. The length of the CDR3 is 12 residues. The CDR3 DNA is TGCAGCGTTGGGACAGGGGGGGCTGAAGCTTTCTTT. This translates into CSVGTGGAEAFF.

J is TRBJ1-1 and V is TRBV25-1; 7 bases are shared with TRBD1. V lost 3 bases, J lost 4 bases, and 5 bases stayed unmatched. The CDR3 covers 14 residues. CDR1 is MGHDK and CDR2 is SYGVNS in the germline V gene. CDR3 bases: TGTGCCAGCAGTGATCGACAGGGTACCACTGAAGCTTTCTTT. Translated, it gives CASSDRQGTTEAFF.

This clone was detected a few times. The V and J genes are TRBV5-5 and TRBJ1-1, with D possibly being TRBD1 (5 bases). V lost 0 bases, J lost 6 bases, and 15 bases lay in between. The CDR3 has 15 residues. Germline CDR1 is SGHKS and CDR2 is YYEKEE (reference sequence). The CDR3 DNA sequence: TGTGCCAGCAGCTTGGAAGCAGGGATCGTCGCTGAAGCTTTCTTT. This translates into CASSLEAGIVAEAFF.

J is TRBJ2-7 and V is TRBV4-1; D is perhaps TRBD1 (6 bases). Deletions cut 1 base from V and 0 bases from J, with 16 bases between. Germline V gives CDR1 MGHRA, CDR2 YSYEKL. CDR3 length equals 17 residues. This CDR3 reads CASSQVKGQGPSYEQYF. The DNA of the CDR3 is TGCGCCAGCAGCCAAGTCAAGGGGCAGGGGCCCTCCTACGAGCAGTACTTC.

The rearrangement links TRBV4-3 to TRBJ2-1, with TRBD2 identical over 8 bases. Germline V CDR1 and CDR2: LGHNA, YSLEER. After removal of 3 bases from V and 3 bases from J, the junction contained 7 bases not matched to a gene. The CDR3 length is 16 residues. CDR3 amino acids: CASSQARGGLYNEQFF. The CDR3 DNA reads TGCGCCAGCAGCCAGGCCCGGGGGGGACTCTACAATGAGCAGTTCTTC.

The chain has TRBV6-5 and TRBJ2-1; D remains unclear. This CDR3 is built from 15 residues. Per the germline V gene, CDR1 is MNHEY and CDR2 is SVGAGI. V was trimmed by 6 bases and J by 3 bases, leaving 15 bases between them. The CDR3 bases are TGTGCCAGCAGCCTAGACCCCAGAGGCTACAATGAGCAGTTCTTC. Protein sequence: CASSLDPRGYNEQFF.

This chain joins TRBV2 and TRBJ1-1, with D perhaps matching TRBD1 (5 bases). The V and J ends lost 4 bases and 5 bases respectively, with 20 bases between them. Germline V CDR1 and CDR2: SNHLY, FYNNEI. CDR3 length equals 16 residues. The CDR3 sequence: CASSVSMAGLDTEAFF. The DNA for the CDR3 is TGTGCCAGCAGTGTTTCTATGGCAGGGCTAGATACTGAAGCTTTCTTT.

The chain has TRBV10-3 and TRBJ2-1, with TRBD1 matching 9 bases. Germline CDR1 ENHRY, CDR2 SYGVKD. The CDR3 loop spans 16 amino acids. V shed 3 bases and J 4 bases; nucleotides not matched to a gene: 7. The CDR3 loop reads CAISEGSTGGYNEQFF. In DNA form, the CDR3 reads TGTGCCATCAGTGAAGGGTCGACAGGGGGGTACAATGAGCAGTTCTTC.

This clone was found a few times. This rearrangement joins TRBV5-5 to TRBJ1-1, with TRBD1 as a possible D gene (6 bases). Trimming stripped 1 base from V and 5 bases from J, with 18 bases between. Germline V gives CDR1 SGHKS, CDR2 YYEKEE (reference sequence). The CDR3 contains 16 residues. DNA for the CDR3: TGTGCCAGCAGCTTGACAGGGCTTCCACTGTGGACTGAAGCTTTCTTT. This encodes CASSLTGLPLWTEAFF.

This clone was counted between two and nine times. The chain employs TRBV4-1 and TRBJ1-2; D not resolved. With 0 bases removed from V and 1 base from J, the gap between germline ends came to 12 bases. Germline CDR1 reads MGHRA; CDR2 reads YSYEKL. This CDR3 has 16 residues. The CDR3 protein is CASSQDPTNVNYGYTF. CDR3 bases: TGCGCCAGCAGCCAAGACCCCACAAACGTTAACTATGGCTACACCTTC.

This clone was recorded only once. The chain employs TRBV4-3 and TRBJ2-1, with TRBD2 as a possible D gene (5 bases). The germline V gene encodes CDR1 LGHNA and CDR2 YSLEER. Trimming stripped 4 bases from V and 8 bases from J, with 18 bases between. CDR3 length: 15 amino acids. The chain's CDR3 is CASSPAPSGADEQFF. The CDR3 DNA follows: TGCGCCAGCAGCCCAGCGCCCAGCGGAGCTGATGAGCAGTTCTTC.

The CDR3 region is CASRGQGSWDEKLFF. The CDR3 DNA follows: TGTGCCAGCAGGGGACAGGGAAGTTGGGACGAAAAACTGTTTTTT. This rearrangement joins TRBV28 to TRBJ1-4; 9 bases align to TRBD1. The V and J ends lost 6 bases and 8 bases, in that order; junction bases with no gene match: 10. Looked up from germline, CDR1 is MDHEN and CDR2 is SYDVKM. CDR3 length: 15 amino acids. Full variable domain (outside the CDR3, taken from reference TRBV28 and TRBJ1-4): DVKVTQSSRYLVKRTGEKVFLECVQDMDHENMFWYRQDPGLGLRLIYFSYDVKMKEKGDIPEGYSVSREKKERFSLILESASTNQTSMYLCASRGQGSWDEKLFFGSGTQLSVL.

J is TRBJ1-2 and V is TRBV10-3; tentative D call: TRBD1 (5 bases). The CDR3 totals 12 residues. Germline V gene sequence: CDR1 ENHRY, CDR2 SYGVKD. Trimming removed 2 bases from V and 8 bases from J, with 9 bases in between. The CDR3 loop reads CAISEGAEGYTF. CDR3 nucleotides: TGTGCCATCAGTGAGGGGGCGGAAGGCTACACCTTC.

V gene TRBV10-1 combines with J gene TRBJ2-1, with 9 bases aligning to TRBD2. CDR1 is WNHNN, CDR2 SYGVQD, per germline (reference sequence). Losses at the gene ends were 8 bases for V and 4 bases for J; bases not matched to a gene: 27. The CDR3 contains 21 residues. The CDR3 DNA sequence: TGCGCCAGCGGGCTGGGACTAGCCTTTTCCTCTTTCGCGGGGTTATACAATGAGCAGTTCTTC. It is translated as CASGLGLAFSSFAGLYNEQFF.

This chain connects TRBV6-5 to TRBJ1-1, with 12 bases identical to TRBD1. Germline trimming cut 5 bases from V and 3 bases from J; bases unmatched to any gene: 4. This CDR3 is 15 amino acids long. CDR1 is MNHEY and CDR2 is SVGAGI in the germline V gene. The CDR3 reads CASSQGTGGYTEAFF. DNA of the CDR3: TGTGCCAGCAGTCAAGGGACAGGGGGCTACACTGAAGCTTTCTTT.

This clone was seen just once. This sequence joins TRBV11-2 and TRBJ1-1, with TRBD1 matching over 7 bases. This CDR3 has 14 amino acids. V shed 6 bases, J shed 11 bases, and the junction held 15 bases outside the gene matches. In germline, CDR1 is SGHAT, CDR2 FQNNGV. The chain's CDR3 is CASSPGRGQDWAFF. The CDR3 DNA sequence: TGTGCCAGCAGTCCGGGAAGGGGGCAGGATTGGGCTTTCTTT. The full variable domain, in which reference TRBV11-2 and TRBJ1-1 provide the parts outside the CDR3, is EAGVAQSPRYKIIEKRQSVAFWCNPISGHATLYWYQQILGQGPKLLIQFQNNGVVDDSQLPKDRFSAERLKGVDSTLKIQPAKLEDSAVYLCASSPGRGQDWAFFGQGTRLTVV.

This chain connects TRBV4-1 to TRBJ2-1; TRBD2 might be the D (6 bases). This CDR3 spans 15 amino acids. Germline V gene lookup returns CDR1 MGHRA and CDR2 YSYEKL. V was trimmed by 2 bases and J by 3 bases, leaving 11 bases between them. CDR3 nucleotides: TGCGCCAGCAGCCAATATACCGGGGGCTACAATGAGCAGTTCTTC. Translated, it gives CASSQYTGGYNEQFF.

The chain links TRBV21-1 to TRBJ1-6; the table's D call, TRBD1, has no DNA check behind it. TRBV21-1 is noted as a pseudogene. CDR3 size: 21 residues. The CDR3 DNA sequence: TGTGCCAGCAGCAAAGACCAAAATGGGACAGACCGCATACATGATAATTCACCCCTCCACTTT. Protein sequence: CASSKDQNGTDRIHDNSPLHF.

This sequence joins TRBV6-5 and TRBJ2-1, with 8 bases that match TRBD2. CDR1 is MNHEY and CDR2 is SVGAGI in the germline V gene. This CDR3 comprises 15 residues. V was clipped by 4 bases and J by 0 bases; unmatched bases: 2. This chain's CDR3 is CASSLAGISYNEQFF. As DNA, the CDR3 is TGTGCCAGCAGTTTAGCGGGGATCTCCTACAATGAGCAGTTCTTC.

V gene TRBV5-1 combines with J gene TRBJ2-7; D uncertain. The germline V gene encodes CDR1 SGHRS and CDR2 YFSETQ. The CDR3 is 13 amino acids. With 4 bases removed from V and 0 bases from J, the gap between germline ends came to 8 bases. The chain's CDR3 is CASSPLSSYEQYF. DNA for the CDR3: TGCGCCAGCAGCCCCCTAAGCTCCTACGAGCAGTACTTC.

The chain employs TRBV9 and TRBJ1-1; TRBD1 matches 7 bases. CDR3 length: 13 amino acids. CDR1 is SGDLS and CDR2 is YYNGEE in the germline V gene. V lost 6 bases and J lost 2; bases outside the gene matches: 4. CDR3 sequence: CASMGQSNTEAFF. The CDR3 DNA reads as TGTGCCAGCATGGGACAGAGTAACACTGAAGCTTTCTTT.

V and J are TRBV29-1 and TRBJ2-2; 8 bases fit TRBD1. Per germline, CDR1 SQVTM and CDR2 ANQGSEA. The CDR3 loop spans 16 amino acids. Unmatched junction bases numbered 11, after V lost 4 bases and J lost 4 bases. Here the CDR3 reads CSVVRGGQETTGELFF. The CDR3 DNA sequence: TGCAGCGTTGTCCGTGGGGGACAGGAGACCACCGGGGAGCTGTTTTTT.